A selection of T cell receptor beta chains follows, all from one sample in a study of blood T cell repertoires in COVID-19. Profiling relied on immunoSEQ multiplex PCR, and the TCRdb table lists in-frame clones only, not all of them. The sample includes about 42,000 clones, roughly 90% seen only once; the top ten take around 5%. Specimen: peripheral blood. The source of these receptors is a human donor in a cohort sampled during active COVID-19. CDR3s include the opening cysteine and the closing phenylalanine or tryptophan. The order of the fields is J gene, clone size, V gene, D gene, CDR3 protein, CDR3 DNA. A D gene is named only where the DNA matches it firmly. Rows give clone size only sometimes, using once, few, many, or a class for an expanded clone.

j_call: TRBJ2-7
clone_size: -
v_call: TRBV5-6
d_call: TRBD1
cdr3_aa: CASSTGGQGNYEQYF
cdr3_nt: TGTGCCAGCAGCACGGGGGGACAGGGGAACTACGAGCAGTACTTC

j_call: TRBJ1-3
clone_size: -
v_call: TRBV3-1/TRBV3-2
d_call: TRBD1
cdr3_aa: CASSYSRDRGGNTIYF
cdr3_nt: TGTGCCAGCAGCTATTCCCGGGACAGAGGGGGAAACACCATATATTTT

j_call: TRBJ2-7
clone_size: -
v_call: TRBV29-1
d_call: TRBD1
cdr3_aa: CSVQQGANEQYF
cdr3_nt: TGCAGCGTTCAACAGGGGGCGAACGAGCAGTACTTC

j_call: TRBJ2-3
clone_size: -
v_call: TRBV3-1/TRBV3-2
d_call: TRBD2
cdr3_aa: CASSQDLRAGGPEYF
cdr3_nt: TGTGCCAGCAGCCAAGATCTACGGGCGGGAGGGCCGGAGTATTTT

j_call: TRBJ2-3
clone_size: -
v_call: TRBV19
d_call: TRBD2
cdr3_aa: CASSALAATDTQYF
cdr3_nt: TGTGCCAGTAGTGCCCTAGCGGCCACAGATACGCAGTATTTT

j_call: TRBJ1-5
clone_size: -
v_call: TRBV7-2
d_call: -
cdr3_aa: CASSTPGSGNQPQHF
cdr3_nt: TGTGCCAGCAGCACCCCGGGGTCTGGCAATCAGCCCCAGCATTTT

j_call: TRBJ2-1
clone_size: -
v_call: TRBV9
d_call: -
cdr3_aa: CASSAYHRDEQFF
cdr3_nt: TGTGCCAGCAGCGCCTACCATCGCGATGAGCAGTTCTTC

j_call: TRBJ2-3
clone_size: -
v_call: TRBV7-3
d_call: -
cdr3_aa: CASSEGRGTDTQYF
cdr3_nt: TGTGCCAGCAGCGAGGGCCGTGGCACAGATACGCAGTATTTT

j_call: TRBJ2-5
clone_size: -
v_call: TRBV5-1
d_call: TRBD1
cdr3_aa: CASSFGTGFLETQYF
cdr3_nt: TGCGCCAGCAGCTTCGGGACAGGGTTCTTGGAGACCCAGTACTTC

j_call: TRBJ2-5
clone_size: -
v_call: TRBV4-3
d_call: TRBD2
cdr3_aa: CASSQGSGSGETQYF
cdr3_nt: TGCGCCAGCAGCCAAGGTAGCGGGAGCGGAGAGACCCAGTACTTC

j_call: TRBJ1-1
clone_size: -
v_call: TRBV19
d_call: -
cdr3_aa: CASRRGADTEAFF
cdr3_nt: TGTGCCAGTAGACGGGGGGCAGACACTGAAGCTTTCTTT

j_call: TRBJ1-2
clone_size: -
v_call: TRBV7-9
d_call: -
cdr3_aa: CASSLGQLGYTF
cdr3_nt: TGTGCCAGCAGCTTAGGACAATTAGGCTACACCTTC

j_call: TRBJ2-5
clone_size: -
v_call: TRBV4-2
d_call: TRBD1
cdr3_aa: CASSQSQGARETQYF
cdr3_nt: TGTGCCAGCAGCCAAAGCCAGGGGGCCAGGGAGACCCAGTACTTC

j_call: TRBJ2-5
clone_size: few
v_call: TRBV5-1
d_call: TRBD1
cdr3_aa: CASRTGGQGQETQYF
cdr3_nt: TGCGCCAGCAGAACTGGGGGACAGGGCCAAGAGACCCAGTACTTC

j_call: TRBJ2-7
clone_size: -
v_call: TRBV3-1/TRBV3-2
d_call: TRBD1
cdr3_aa: CASRDSRTGDLGQYF
cdr3_nt: TGTGCCAGCAGGGATTCCCGGACAGGGGACTTGGGGCAGTACTTC

j_call: TRBJ1-2
clone_size: once
v_call: TRBV19
d_call: -
cdr3_aa: CASSHPEEVQRDGYTF
cdr3_nt: TGTGCCAGTAGCCATCCCGAGGAGGTCCAAAGAGATGGCTACACCTTC

j_call: TRBJ2-3
clone_size: -
v_call: TRBV7-3
d_call: TRBD2
cdr3_aa: CASSLPEREGHTQYF
cdr3_nt: TGTGCCAGCAGCTTGCCCGAGCGGGAGGGTCATACGCAGTATTTT

j_call: TRBJ2-7
clone_size: -
v_call: TRBV10-1
d_call: TRBD2
cdr3_aa: CASRVSSGGKYEQYF
cdr3_nt: TGCGCCAGCCGAGTGAGTAGCGGGGGGAAGTACGAGCAGTACTTC

j_call: TRBJ1-1
clone_size: -
v_call: TRBV30
d_call: TRBD1
cdr3_aa: CAWSPGGPGWTEAFF
cdr3_nt: TGTGCCTGGAGTCCAGGGGGCCCGGGGTGGACTGAAGCTTTCTTT

j_call: TRBJ2-5
clone_size: -
v_call: TRBV5-6
d_call: -
cdr3_aa: CASSLVGQETQYF
cdr3_nt: TGTGCCAGCAGCTTGGTCGGGCAAGAGACCCAGTACTTC

j_call: TRBJ2-3
clone_size: -
v_call: TRBV25-1
d_call: -
cdr3_aa: CASSGTGHSDTQYF
cdr3_nt: TGTGCCAGCAGTGGGACGGGACATTCCGATACGCAGTATTTT

j_call: TRBJ2-7
clone_size: -
v_call: TRBV23-1
d_call: -
cdr3_aa: CASSQSVPGHDYEQYF
cdr3_nt: TGCGCCAGCAGTCAATCGGTTCCGGGACACGACTACGAGCAGTACTTC

j_call: TRBJ1-5
clone_size: once
v_call: TRBV7-5
d_call: -
cdr3_aa: CVRSLGDIDQPQHF
cdr3_nt: TGTGTCAGAAGCTTAGGAGATATAGATCAGCCCCAGCATTTT

j_call: TRBJ1-3
clone_size: once
v_call: TRBV12-3/TRBV12-4
d_call: -
cdr3_aa: CASSLGLGNTIYF
cdr3_nt: TGTGCCAGCAGTTTAGGACTCGGAAACACCATATATTTT

j_call: TRBJ2-1
clone_size: -
v_call: TRBV11-3
d_call: TRBD2
cdr3_aa: CASSSLAGGHEQFF
cdr3_nt: TGTGCCAGCAGCTCTCTAGCGGGGGGGCACGAGCAGTTCTTC

j_call: TRBJ2-7
clone_size: -
v_call: TRBV5-1
d_call: TRBD2
cdr3_aa: CASSLGLAVYEQYF
cdr3_nt: TGCGCCAGCAGCTTGGGACTAGCGGTCTACGAGCAGTACTTC

j_call: TRBJ1-6
clone_size: -
v_call: TRBV3-1/TRBV3-2
d_call: -
cdr3_aa: CASSQPAASPSPLHF
cdr3_nt: TGTGCCAGCAGCCAACCGGCGGCCTCCCCTTCACCCCTCCACTTT

j_call: TRBJ2-7
clone_size: -
v_call: TRBV7-2
d_call: -
cdr3_aa: CASSESGEHYERYF
cdr3_nt: TGTGCCAGCAGCGAATCCGGCGAACACTACGAGCGGTACTTC

j_call: TRBJ2-2
clone_size: -
v_call: TRBV6-2/TRBV6-3
d_call: -
cdr3_aa: CASSQFNTGELFF
cdr3_nt: TGTGCCAGCAGTCAATTCAACACCGGGGAGCTGTTTTTT

j_call: TRBJ2-7
clone_size: -
v_call: TRBV19
d_call: -
cdr3_aa: CASSLRPSDYEQYF
cdr3_nt: TGTGCCAGTAGTCTACGTCCTAGCGACTACGAGCAGTACTTC

j_call: TRBJ2-1
clone_size: -
v_call: TRBV3-1/TRBV3-2
d_call: -
cdr3_aa: CASSPSPSSYNEQFF
cdr3_nt: TGTGCCAGCAGCCCTAGCCCAAGCTCCTACAATGAGCAGTTCTTC

j_call: TRBJ1-1
clone_size: -
v_call: TRBV5-8
d_call: -
cdr3_aa: CASSSQIRTRNTEAFF
cdr3_nt: TGTGCCAGCAGCTCCCAGATAAGAACTAGGAACACTGAAGCTTTCTTT

j_call: TRBJ1-2
clone_size: -
v_call: TRBV9
d_call: TRBD1
cdr3_aa: CASSVESQGEPSNYGYTF
cdr3_nt: TGTGCCAGCAGCGTAGAAAGTCAGGGGGAGCCATCAAACTATGGCTACACCTTC

j_call: TRBJ2-7
clone_size: -
v_call: TRBV5-1
d_call: TRBD1
cdr3_aa: CASSFRGLYEQYF
cdr3_nt: TGCGCCAGCAGCTTCAGGGGGCTTTACGAGCAGTACTTC

j_call: TRBJ2-3
clone_size: -
v_call: TRBV7-9
d_call: TRBD2
cdr3_aa: CASSFERGSTDTQYF
cdr3_nt: TGTGCCAGCAGCTTCGAGCGGGGGTCCACAGATACGCAGTATTTT

j_call: TRBJ2-1
clone_size: -
v_call: TRBV20-1
d_call: TRBD2
cdr3_aa: CSAPTSTEQFF
cdr3_nt: TGCAGTGCTCCGACTAGCACTGAGCAGTTCTTC

j_call: TRBJ2-3
clone_size: -
v_call: TRBV5-1
d_call: TRBD1
cdr3_aa: CASSSSTGSTDTQYF
cdr3_nt: TGCGCCAGCAGCTCTTCGACAGGGAGCACAGATACGCAGTATTTT

j_call: TRBJ2-4
clone_size: -
v_call: TRBV14
d_call: -
cdr3_aa: CASSQERGGYDIQYF
cdr3_nt: TGTGCCAGCAGCCAAGAGAGGGGGGGGTACGACATTCAGTACTTC

j_call: TRBJ2-3
clone_size: medium-sized
v_call: TRBV6-4
d_call: TRBD2
cdr3_aa: CASSDTSGGTDTQYF
cdr3_nt: TGTGCCAGCAGTGATACTAGCGGGGGCACAGATACGCAGTATTTT

j_call: TRBJ2-7
clone_size: few
v_call: TRBV5-5
d_call: -
cdr3_aa: CASSLGQPREEREQYF
cdr3_nt: TGTGCCAGCAGCTTGGGTCAACCCAGGGAAGAACGCGAGCAGTACTTC

j_call: TRBJ1-2
clone_size: -
v_call: TRBV28
d_call: -
cdr3_aa: CASSLLQGSSGYTF
cdr3_nt: TGTGCCAGCAGTTTGTTGCAGGGGTCCTCTGGCTACACCTTC

j_call: TRBJ2-1
clone_size: -
v_call: TRBV6-2/TRBV6-3
d_call: TRBD2
cdr3_aa: CASSLRTSGSYNEQFF
cdr3_nt: TGTGCCAGCAGTCTTAGGACTAGCGGCTCCTACAATGAGCAGTTCTTC

j_call: TRBJ1-4
clone_size: -
v_call: TRBV6-5
d_call: -
cdr3_aa: CASSTRDSGKLFF
cdr3_nt: TGTGCCAGCAGTACGCGGGACTCAGGAAAACTGTTTTTT

j_call: TRBJ2-3
clone_size: -
v_call: TRBV19
d_call: TRBD2
cdr3_aa: CASSMKTSGGLNTDTQYF
cdr3_nt: TGTGCCAGTAGTATGAAAACTAGCGGGGGGCTTAACACAGATACGCAGTATTTT

j_call: TRBJ1-1
clone_size: -
v_call: TRBV7-8
d_call: -
cdr3_aa: CASSPTLLTDNEAFF
cdr3_nt: TGTGCCAGCAGCCCGACTTTACTGACTGATAATGAAGCTTTCTTT

j_call: TRBJ1-5
clone_size: -
v_call: TRBV25-1
d_call: TRBD1
cdr3_aa: CASSGQGAGQPQHF
cdr3_nt: TGTGCCAGCAGTGGACAGGGGGCAGGGCAGCCCCAGCATTTT

j_call: TRBJ2-5
clone_size: -
v_call: TRBV2
d_call: -
cdr3_aa: CASSQDNQETQYF
cdr3_nt: TGTGCCAGCAGTCAGGACAACCAAGAGACCCAGTACTTC

j_call: TRBJ2-1
clone_size: -
v_call: TRBV27
d_call: TRBD2
cdr3_aa: CASRKNGLASYNEQFF
cdr3_nt: TGTGCCAGCAGAAAAAACGGACTAGCGAGCTACAATGAGCAGTTCTTC

j_call: TRBJ2-2
clone_size: -
v_call: TRBV5-8
d_call: TRBD1
cdr3_aa: CASSVRTGPGELFF
cdr3_nt: TGTGCCAGCAGCGTGAGGACAGGGCCCGGGGAGCTGTTTTTT

j_call: TRBJ2-1
clone_size: -
v_call: TRBV29-1
d_call: -
cdr3_aa: CSVGELLYNEQFF
cdr3_nt: TGCAGCGTTGGTGAACTCCTATACAATGAGCAGTTCTTC